The 26 T cell receptor beta chains below were found in one sample sequenced in a study of T cells in Graves' hyperthyroidism and ophthalmopathy. RNA transcripts provided the source from which TCR beta CDR3 regions were amplified. TCR CDR3 underwent first-round RT-PCR with the HTBI primer set. TCRdb re-called the multiplex PCR reads through MiXCR, storing one row per CDR3 protein. The table has more than 300,000 distinct CDR3 sequences, around 14% seen once. The specimen sequenced was blood. The receptors stem from a woman in her fifties or sixties with Graves' hyperthyroidism.

This clonotype was found many times. The genes are TRBV20-1 and TRBJ2-7; 7 positions agree with TRBD1. Germline CDR1 reads DFQATT; CDR2 reads SNEGSKA (reference sequence). With V trimmed by 3 bases and J by 1 base, 6 bases remained unmatched. The CDR3 is 14 residues long. CDR3 nucleotides: TGCAGTGCTAGTAAGTTACAGGGGTCCTACGAGCAGTACTTC. This translates into CSASKLQGSYEQYF.

This clonotype was observed at least ten times. The V and J genes are TRBV6-1 and TRBJ2-3, with D tentatively TRBD1 or TRBD2 (6 bases each). CDR1 is MNHNS, CDR2 SASEGT, per germline. The length of the CDR3 is 14 residues. V lost 4 bases and J lost 5, with 13 bases in between. CDR3 region: CASSGVRGGDTQYF. The CDR3 DNA reads TGTGCCAGCAGTGGAGTCAGGGGAGGAGATACGCAGTATTTT.

There are a few counts of this clonotype. The rearrangement joins TRBV10-3 to TRBJ1-1; D is unresolved. This CDR3 contains 14 residues. Looked up from germline, CDR1 is ENHRY and CDR2 is SYGVKD. Trimming took off 1 base at V and 1 base at J, with 7 bases between the two ends. The CDR3, as DNA: TGTGCCATCAGTGAGTGGCAGAAGAACACTGAAGCTTTCTTT. Its protein is CAISEWQKNTEAFF.

This clonotype came up many times. The rearrangement joins TRBV18 to TRBJ1-1; D not certain. Trimming cost V 2 bases and J 1 base, with 11 bases left between them. Germline V lookup: CDR1 KGHSH, CDR2 LQKENI. This CDR3 is built from 15 residues. The CDR3 bases are TGTGCCAGCTCACCAATAGCACCGGCGAACACTGAAGCTTTCTTT. Translating gives CASSPIAPANTEAFF.

This clonotype came up a few times. DNA of the CDR3: TGTGCCAGCAGCTTATGGGCTAGAACTCACGAGCAGTACTTC. Residues: CASSLWARTHEQYF. V usage is TRBV7-9 and J usage is TRBJ2-7; D call uncertain. Trimming took off 2 bases at V and 5 bases at J, with 13 bases between the two ends. Germline V gene sequence: CDR1 SEHNR, CDR2 FQNEAQ (reference sequence). The CDR3 contains 14 residues. The variable domain in full, with the rest retrieved from reference TRBV7-9 and TRBJ2-7, is DTGVSQNPRHKITKRGQNVTFRCDPISEHNRLYWYRQTLGQGPEFLTYFQNEAQLEKSRLLSDRFSAERPKGSFSTLEIQRTEQGDSAMYLCASSLWARTHEQYFGPGTRLTVT.

The chain carries TRBV6-5 and TRBJ1-1; D may be TRBD1 (5 bases). This CDR3 region has 14 residues. CDR1 and CDR2 (germline): MNHEY, SVGAGI. The CDR3 loop is CACSYGRGPTEAFF. The DNA of the CDR3 is TGTGCATGCAGTTACGGTAGGGGACCCACTGAAGCTTTCTTT.

This chain connects TRBV30 to TRBJ2-3; D remains unclear. Germline V lookup: CDR1 GTSNPN, CDR2 SVGIG (reference sequence). The CDR3 is 14 amino acids. The V gene lost 2 bases and the J gene lost 0 bases, with 9 bases spanning the gap. CDR3 sequence: CAWSYGYSTDTQYF. Written as DNA, the CDR3 is TGTGCCTGGAGTTATGGATATAGCACAGATACGCAGTATTTT.

There are many counts of this clonotype. The chain uses TRBV2 and TRBJ2-3, with 10 bases lining up with TRBD2. This CDR3 contains 15 residues. Germline CDR1 reads SNHLY; CDR2 reads FYNNEI. The trim removed 11 bases at V and 5 bases at J, leaving 13 bases unmatched. The CDR3 region is CAAGASGSSIDTQYF. In DNA form, the CDR3 reads TGTGCCGCTGGGGCTAGCGGGAGTTCGATAGATACGCAGTATTTT. Full variable domain (missing parts from reference TRBV2 and TRBJ2-3): EPEVTQTPSHQVTQMGQEVILRCVPISNHLYFYWYRQILGQKVEFLVSFYNNEISEKSEIFDDQFSVERPDGSNFTLKIRSTKLEDSAMYFCAAGASGSSIDTQYFGPGTRLTVL.

This clonotype was seen at least ten times. The V call is TRBV11-2, the J call TRBJ2-5; D is unclear. Germline loops: CDR1 SGHAT, CDR2 FQNNGV. The CDR3 is 10 amino acids. V was pared by 5 bases and J by 6 bases, with 4 bases between. CDR3 in DNA: TGTGCCAGCAGCACTAAGACCCAGTACTTC. Its protein is CASSTKTQYF. Together with reference TRBV11-2 and TRBJ2-5, the CDR3 gives the full variable domain: EAGVAQSPRYKIIEKRQSVAFWCNPISGHATLYWYQQILGQGPKLLIQFQNNGVVDDSQLPKDRFSAERLKGVDSTLKIQPAKLEDSAVYLCASSTKTQYFGPGTRLLVL.

This clonotype showed up many times. This chain's CDR3 is CASRDREATNEKLFF. CDR3 nucleotide sequence: TGTGCCAGCAGGGACAGGGAGGCAACTAATGAAAAACTGTTTTTT. The V gene is TRBV2, the J gene TRBJ1-4, with TRBD1 matching over 8 bases. J lost 0 bases, V lost 6 bases, and 3 bases had no gene match. The CDR3 extends over 15 amino acids. Germline V gene data show CDR1 as SNHLY and CDR2 as FYNNEI. Using reference TRBV2 and TRBJ1-4 for the parts outside the CDR3, the full variable domain is EPEVTQTPSHQVTQMGQEVILRCVPISNHLYFYWYRQILGQKVEFLVSFYNNEISEKSEIFDDQFSVERPDGSNFTLKIRSTKLEDSAMYFCASRDREATNEKLFFGSGTQLSVL.

Many counts were recorded for this clonotype. This chain's CDR3 is CASSQGGTYGYTF. In nucleotides, the CDR3 is TGTGCCAGCAGCCAAGGGGGGACGTATGGCTACACCTTC. V usage is TRBV14 and J usage is TRBJ1-2; maybe TRBD1 (5 bases). There are 13 residues in the CDR3. The germline V and J ends were trimmed by 1 base and 5 bases, with 8 bases remaining between them. Per germline, CDR1 SGHDN and CDR2 FVKESK.

The sample holds many counts of this clonotype. The CDR3 sequence: CASRTDRAFYQPQHF. Written as DNA, the CDR3 is TGTGCCAGCAGGACCGACAGGGCCTTTTATCAGCCCCAGCATTTT. The chain couples TRBV6-2 or TRBV6-3 to TRBJ1-5, with 7 bases fitting TRBD1. The germline V gene has CDR1 MNHEY and CDR2 SVGEGT. V shed 6 bases, J shed 5 bases, and the junction held 10 bases outside the gene matches. The CDR3 length is 15 residues.

The table lists this clonotype with many counts. The chain uses TRBV2 and TRBJ1-5, with D perhaps TRBD1 (6 bases). CDR1 and CDR2 (germline): SNHLY, FYNNEI. The CDR3 is 13 amino acids. The V gene lost 8 bases and the J gene lost 3 bases, with 11 bases spanning the gap. The CDR3 loop is CASVQGPNQPQHF. DNA of the CDR3: TGTGCCAGCGTACAGGGCCCCAATCAGCCCCAGCATTTT.

This clonotype appeared a few times. This chain connects TRBV19 to TRBJ2-3; D not certain. CDR3 length: 14 residues. Trimming pared 3 bases from V and 5 bases from J, leaving 12 bases between. CDR1 and CDR2 (germline): LNHDA, SQIVND (reference sequence). The CDR3 sequence is CASSMGFGGDTQYF. The DNA for the CDR3 is TGTGCCAGTAGTATGGGGTTCGGCGGAGATACGCAGTATTTT.

This clonotype appeared many times. This chain joins TRBV10-3 and TRBJ2-5, with 10 bases lining up with TRBD2. Germline trimming cut 2 bases from V and 7 bases from J; bases unmatched to any gene: 10. This CDR3 spans 16 amino acids. Germline V gene sequence: CDR1 ENHRY, CDR2 SYGVKD. CDR3 in amino acids: CAISEMSSGRLATQYF. The CDR3 nucleotides are TGTGCCATCAGTGAGATGAGTAGCGGGAGGCTTGCGACCCAGTACTTC.

This clonotype has just one count. V usage is TRBV12-3 or TRBV12-4 and J usage is TRBJ2-7; D remains ambiguous. The CDR3 covers 13 residues. V lost 6 bases, J lost 3 bases, and 12 bases lay in between. CDR3 residues: CASSFGVLYEQYF. The CDR3 nucleotides are TGTGCCAGCAGCTTTGGGGTTCTCTACGAGCAGTACTTC.

This clonotype was counted many times. V is TRBV7-9 and J is TRBJ2-3; no clear D gene. Trimming removed 7 bases at V and 4 bases at J, with 18 bases between. The CDR3 loop spans 15 amino acids. Germline assignment: CDR1 SEHNR and CDR2 FQNEAQ (reference sequence). The CDR3 DNA is TGTGCCAGCACCAACCCAAAGGTGGCCGCAGATACGCAGTATTTT. Translated, it gives CASTNPKVAADTQYF.

This clonotype was observed at least ten times. CDR3 nucleotide sequence: TGTGCCAGCAGTTTAATTGAGGGCACTGAAGCTTTCTTT. Protein product: CASSLIEGTEAFF. This chain links TRBV27 with TRBJ1-1; D gene unclear. Germline values: CDR1 MNHEY, CDR2 SMNVEV (reference sequence). V lost 2 bases to trimming and J lost 4 bases, with 8 bases between them. CDR3 length: 13 amino acids.

This clonotype was counted ten times or more. This rearrangement joins TRBV6-2 or TRBV6-3 to TRBJ2-1, with a tentative D call TRBD2 (5 bases). The CDR3 totals 17 residues. The V gene lost 2 bases and the J gene lost 7 bases, with 21 bases spanning the gap. CDR1 is MNHEY, CDR2 SVGEGT, per germline. This CDR3 is CASSYGSLGTRENEQFF. The CDR3 DNA sequence: TGTGCCAGCAGTTACGGAAGCCTAGGAACTAGGGAAAATGAGCAGTTCTTC.

At least ten counts were recorded for this clonotype. The chain combines TRBV2 with TRBJ1-3; D not certain. V lost 1 base and J lost 0, with 4 bases in between. This CDR3 is built from 14 residues. Germline values: CDR1 SNHLY, CDR2 FYNNEI. CDR3 nucleotides: TGTGCCAGCAGTGAAGGCAGCTCTGGAAACACCATATATTTT. It codes for CASSEGSSGNTIYF. Filled out from reference TRBV2 and TRBJ1-3, the complete variable domain reads EPEVTQTPSHQVTQMGQEVILRCVPISNHLYFYWYRQILGQKVEFLVSFYNNEISEKSEIFDDQFSVERPDGSNFTLKIRSTKLEDSAMYFCASSEGSSGNTIYFGEGSWLTVV.

On this clonotype: This may come from a read error, since a much larger clone is one base off. The rearrangement links TRBV7-9 to TRBJ1-2; D unresolved. CDR3 length: 13 amino acids. Per the germline V gene, CDR1 is SEHNR and CDR2 is FQNEAQ (reference sequence). V lost 1 base to trimming and J lost 6 bases, with 9 bases between them. Here the CDR3 reads CASSLEGYHGYTF. CDR3 coding DNA: TGTGCCAGCAGCTTAGAAGGATACCATGGCTACACCTTC.

The chain combines TRBV5-1 with TRBJ2-2; D unresolved. Germline V gene data show CDR1 as SGHRS and CDR2 as YFSETQ. The CDR3 covers 15 residues. The V end was cut by 0 bases, the J end by 4 bases, with 10 bases between. The DNA for the CDR3 is TGCGCCAGCAGCTTGGAACAGCCCGTCACCGGGGAGCTGTTTTTT. As protein: CASSLEQPVTGELFF.

The chain combines TRBV5-1 with TRBJ2-3, with unresolved D. From germline, CDR1 is SGHRS and CDR2 YFSETQ. V lost 9 bases to trimming and J lost 3 bases, with 14 bases between them. The CDR3 has 13 amino acids. CDR3 DNA sequence: TGCGCCACCTCTGGAGTACCGACAGATACGCAGTATTTT. Amino acid sequence: CATSGVPTDTQYF. The full variable domain, rest sourced from reference TRBV5-1 and TRBJ2-3, is KAGVTQTPRYLIKTRGQQVTLSCSPISGHRSVSWYQQTPGQGLQFLFEYFSETQRNKGNFPGRFSGRQFSNSRSEMNVSTLELGDSALYLCATSGVPTDTQYFGPGTRLTVL.

The table lists this clonotype with many counts. This chain joins TRBV10-3 and TRBJ2-5; a weak D match, TRBD1 (6 bases). Germline V gene lookup returns CDR1 ENHRY and CDR2 SYGVKD. The CDR3 contains 15 residues. Trimming took 8 bases from V and 4 from J, leaving 20 bases between them. The DNA for the CDR3 is TGTGCCATCGGTGGTGGGGGCACTTCCGGAGAGACCCAGTACTTC. Its translation: CAIGGGGTSGETQYF.

The chain is built from TRBV6-5 and TRBJ1-3; 7 nucleotides align to TRBD1. V shed 2 bases, J shed 2 bases, and the junction held 6 bases outside the gene matches. Germline-derived CDR1 and CDR2 are MNHEY and SVGAGI. The CDR3 has 16 residues. CDR3 residues: CASSYGETGTGNTIYF. The CDR3 bases are TGTGCCAGCAGTTACGGCGAGACAGGGACTGGAAACACCATATATTTT.

The V gene is TRBV29-1, the J gene TRBJ2-5; 7 nucleotides align to TRBD1. Germline V gene sequence: CDR1 SQVTM, CDR2 ANQGSEA. The CDR3 runs 16 residues. V was clipped by 2 bases and J by 1 base; unmatched bases: 10. CDR3 sequence reads: CSVEMWKGGFQETQYF. Written as DNA, the CDR3 is TGCAGCGTTGAAATGTGGAAAGGGGGCTTCCAAGAGACCCAGTACTTC.